What follows describes a single T cell receptor (beta chain). This sample was taken from a study of blood T cell repertoires in COVID-19. In the study overall: Nucleic acid was either cDNA or gDNA, and it came from T cells, B-cell-depleted T cells, or PBMCs.

Methods used by the authors: It was from reference gene primer amplification that nucleated cell counts were estimated. The assay was immunoSEQ multiplex PCR, and TCRdb's table has in-frame clones only and misses some. That table supplies the V and J calls and clone size; D and trimming were determined from the DNA. Among over 60,000 clones listed, nearly 90% were seen once. The V segment lost 10 bases and the J segment 3 bases; nucleotides outside the gene matches: 8. The CDR3 extends over 14 amino acids. Germline assignment: CDR1 SNHLY and CDR2 FYNNEI. The source is a man in his forties or fifties with acute or convalescent COVID-19. The chain recombines TRBV2 with TRBJ1-4; TRBD1 agrees at 7 bases. The sequenced sample consisted of peripheral blood. The CDR3 coding sequence is TGTGCCACCAGCCCCACAGGGGCTAATGAAAAACTGTTTTTT. It specifies CATSPTGANEKLFF.